This T cell receptor (beta chain) was sequenced for a study of prognosis after radiotherapy for stage I lung cancer. Whole-study context: Adenocarcinoma was the tumor type in 11 to 13 patients, squamous cell carcinoma in about seven. The study, taken as a whole, reports: Samples before stereotactic body radiation therapy had more unique TCR clones (median roughly 10,000 versus 7,000). Patients with metastases reportedly showed TRBV and TRBJ gene usage that differed from patients without metastases.

CDR1 is KGHSH, CDR2 LQKENI, per germline. The V gene lost 3 bases and the J gene lost 5 bases, with 10 bases spanning the gap. CDR3 length: 13 amino acids. Template was genomic DNA; TCR beta CDR3 amplified in two multiplex PCR rounds. Individual primers that were specific to each TRBV and TRBJ gene served in first-round PCR. TCRdb passed the multiplex PCR reads through MiXCR, listing each CDR3 protein once. The repertoire holds 12,000 or so distinct CDR3 sequences, with roughly a third as singletons. This clonotype was seen ten or more times. As yet, its antigen is unknown. V is TRBV18 and J is TRBJ2-5; TRBD2 might be the D (5 bases). The TCR comes from a donor aged 50 or older with non-small cell lung cancer. The sample in question was PBMCs, obtained before or after stereotactic body radiation therapy (not recorded which). This chain's CDR3 is CASSPGIRETQYF. Here the CDR3 DNA reads TGTGCCAGCTCACCCGGGATAAGGGAGACCCAGTACTTC.